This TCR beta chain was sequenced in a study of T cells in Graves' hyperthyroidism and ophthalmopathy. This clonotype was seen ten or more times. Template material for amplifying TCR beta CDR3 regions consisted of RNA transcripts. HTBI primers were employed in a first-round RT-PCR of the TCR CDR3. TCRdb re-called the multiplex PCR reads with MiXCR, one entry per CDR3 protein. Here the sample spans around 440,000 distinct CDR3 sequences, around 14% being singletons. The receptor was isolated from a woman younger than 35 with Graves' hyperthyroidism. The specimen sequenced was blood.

CDR3 sequence (DNA): TGCGCCAGCAGCCTGTTAGGGCGGCCCTATGGCTACACCTTC. Amino acid sequence: CASSLLGRPYGYTF. The chain recombines TRBV5-1 with TRBJ1-2; D call uncertain. Germline CDR1 is SGHRS and CDR2 is YFSETQ. Trimming pared 4 bases from V and 4 bases from J, leaving 14 bases between. The CDR3 has 14 amino acids.